Listed here are 27 T cell receptor beta chains from one sample, sequenced in a study of beta chain features in type 1 diabetes. Every isolated RNA sample was fully reverse transcribed, so sequencing captured expressed TCRB transcripts. The method was immunoSEQ multiplex PCR; TCRdb's version includes in-frame clones alone and lacks a portion of them. The data hold around 300,000 clones, with roughly 8% observed a single time. The sequencing input was central memory CD4+ T cells from blood. Source of these receptors: a woman aged 18-30 years in good health.

A few counts support this clone. Different DNA sequences within this sample yield the same CDR3. This sequence joins TRBV29-1 and TRBJ1-1; the D is unclear. This CDR3 contains 14 residues. V was pared by 6 bases and J by 0 bases, with 14 bases between. Germline V CDR1 and CDR2: SQVTM, ANQGSEA. CDR3 DNA: TGCAGCGTCCGAACTGGGCGGATGAACACTGAAGCTTTCTTT. Encoded protein: CSVRTGRMNTEAFF.

This clone was seen more than once but under ten times. The chain uses TRBV29-1 and TRBJ2-1; the D gene could be TRBD1 or TRBD2 (5 bases each). Germline-derived CDR1 and CDR2 are SQVTM and ANQGSEA. The V gene lost 7 bases and the J gene lost 7 bases, with 8 bases spanning the gap. The CDR3 covers 10 residues. The CDR3 is CSARGNEQFF. DNA of the CDR3: TGCAGCGCGAGGGGTAATGAGCAGTTCTTC.

This clone was observed a handful of times. This chain links TRBV5-4 with TRBJ1-2, with D perhaps matching TRBD1 (6 bases). The V gene's germline CDR1 is SGHNT and CDR2 YYREEE (reference sequence). CDR3 length: 15 amino acids. V was cut by 4 bases and J by 8 bases, with 21 bases left in between. DNA for the CDR3: TGTGCCAGCAGCGTCAACTTGGACAGTGTAAGAGGCTACACCTTC. This codes for CASSVNLDSVRGYTF.

This rearrangement joins TRBV7-3 to TRBJ1-4; D call uncertain. This CDR3 has 18 amino acids. Per germline, CDR1 SGHTA and CDR2 FQGTGA. V lost 2 bases and J lost 0, with 16 bases in between. The CDR3 loop is CASSLGPGQTATNEKLFF. The CDR3 DNA reads TGTGCCAGCAGCTTAGGGCCGGGCCAGACTGCAACTAATGAAAAACTGTTTTTT.

This clone was detected only a few times. V is TRBV5-6 and J is TRBJ2-3; D might be TRBD1 (6 bases). This CDR3 comprises 14 residues. Germline V gene data show CDR1 as SGHDT and CDR2 as YYEEEE. Trimming shortened V by 2 bases and J by 5 bases, and 12 bases separated the two germline ends. In nucleotides, the CDR3 is TGTGCCAGCAGCTTACTCCAGGGGTTAGATACGCAGTATTTT. Encoded protein: CASSLLQGLDTQYF.

The rearrangement joins TRBV7-2 to TRBJ2-5, with D perhaps matching TRBD1 (6 bases). CDR1 SGHTA and CDR2 FQGNSA come from the germline V gene. V lost 5 bases and J lost 6, with 22 bases in between. This CDR3 spans 16 amino acids. The CDR3 DNA follows: TGTGCCAGCAGCCGGAGTATTACGACAGGCGTAAAGACCCAGTACTTC. Protein sequence: CASSRSITTGVKTQYF.

This clone was seen a few times. Other nucleotide sequences in the sample specify the same CDR3. This chain links TRBV6-5 with TRBJ1-5; no clear D. CDR1 MNHEY and CDR2 SVGAGI come from the germline V gene. The CDR3 is 14 residues long. The V end was cut by 0 bases, the J end by 5 bases, with 8 bases between. CDR3 amino acids: CASSYSSGDQPQHF. In nucleotides, the CDR3 is TGTGCCAGCAGTTACTCGAGCGGGGATCAGCCCCAGCATTTT.

This clone was counted only a few times. The same CDR3 is also encoded by other DNA sequences in this sample. V is TRBV7-3 and J is TRBJ2-5; 9 bases are shared with TRBD1. The CDR3 covers 13 residues. J was trimmed by 5 bases and V by 5 bases; bases with no gene match: 3. Germline CDR1 is SGHTA and CDR2 is FQGTGA. CDR3 in amino acids: CASSPGQGETQYF. The DNA of the CDR3 is TGTGCCAGCAGCCCAGGACAGGGGGAGACCCAGTACTTC.

A few counts support this clone. The chain uses TRBV11-3 and TRBJ1-2; D ambiguous. The CDR3 has 13 residues. Trimming removed 1 base from V and 9 bases from J, with 12 bases in between. Germline V lookup: CDR1 SGHNT, CDR2 YENEEA. The CDR3 DNA follows: TGTGCCAGCAGCTTAGTTTACTCGTCGAGCTACACCTTC. As protein: CASSLVYSSSYTF.

This clone was seen a handful of times. The CDR3 DNA follows: TGCAGCGTTGAAGATCCCGCAGGGGGGCAAGAGACCCAGTACTTC. It translates to CSVEDPAGGQETQYF. The chain joins TRBV29-1 to TRBJ2-5; TRBD1 might be the D (7 bases). The germline V gene encodes CDR1 SQVTM and CDR2 ANQGSEA. V lost 0 bases to trimming and J lost 2 bases, with 13 bases between them. This CDR3 region has 15 residues.

This clone has a handful of counts. V is TRBV6-1 and J is TRBJ1-1, with 7 bases lining up with TRBD1. This CDR3 contains 13 residues. Trimming removed 5 bases from V and 6 bases from J; junction bases left unmatched: 6. Per the germline V gene, CDR1 is MNHNS and CDR2 is SASEGT. CDR3 DNA sequence: TGTGCCAGCAGTTCCAGGGGGGACTCTGAAGCTTTCTTT. Protein: CASSSRGDSEAFF.

This clone was seen more than once but under ten times. The rearrangement uses TRBV6-1 and TRBJ2-5, with D perhaps TRBD1 (6 bases). Germline V CDR1 and CDR2: MNHNS, SASEGT. The CDR3 totals 13 residues. V shed 5 bases and J shed 5 bases, with 12 bases lying between them. This chain's CDR3 is CASSPQGRETQYF. DNA for the CDR3: TGTGCCAGCAGTCCACAGGGAAGGGAGACCCAGTACTTC.

The sample holds a few counts of this clone. The chain couples TRBV7-9 to TRBJ1-5; D remains unclear. The CDR3 loop spans 13 amino acids. V was cut by 6 bases and J by 4 bases, with 10 bases left in between. Germline CDR1 and CDR2: SEHNR and FQNEAQ (reference sequence). For the CDR3, the DNA is TGTGCCAGCAGTACCACAGTGAATCAGCCCCAGCATTTT. Its protein is CASSTTVNQPQHF.

This clone occurred a few times. The chain has TRBV4-3 and TRBJ2-2; perhaps TRBD2 as D (7 bases). The CDR3 consists of 19 residues. Per the germline V gene, CDR1 is LGHNA and CDR2 is YSLEER. Trimming removed 3 bases from V and 1 base from J, with 21 bases in between. The CDR3 loop reads CASSQFAGARRMNTGELFF. CDR3 coding DNA: TGCGCCAGCAGCCAGTTTGCGGGGGCCCGAAGAATGAACACCGGGGAGCTGTTTTTT.

CDR3 coding DNA: TGCGCCAGCAGCCCATTTCCGGGACTAGCGGGAGATCTCCCCTACGAGCAGTACTTC. It codes for CASSPFPGLAGDLPYEQYF. J is TRBJ2-7 and V is TRBV4-3, with TRBD2 matching 14 bases. The CDR3 sequence is 19 residues long. CDR1 LGHNA and CDR2 YSLEER come from the germline V gene. The V gene end was trimmed by 4 bases and the J gene end by 2 bases; junction bases not matched to a gene: 13.

This clone was recorded only once. The chain employs TRBV5-6 and TRBJ2-1; 7 nucleotides align to TRBD2. Per germline, CDR1 SGHDT and CDR2 YYEEEE. CDR3 length: 12 residues. After removal of 4 bases from V and 7 bases from J, the junction contained 2 bases not matched to a gene. CDR3 sequence: CASSRTRNEQFF. The CDR3 DNA is TGTGCCAGCAGCCGGACTAGAAATGAGCAGTTCTTC.

The rearrangement links TRBV30 to TRBJ1-5; D is uncertain. CDR1 is GTSNPN, CDR2 SVGIG, per germline (reference sequence). The length of the CDR3 is 14 residues. V dropped 4 bases and J dropped 0 bases, with 10 bases sitting between them. The CDR3 sequence: CAWNRAYSNQPQHF. The DNA for the CDR3 is TGTGCCTGGAACCGGGCTTATAGCAATCAGCCCCAGCATTTT.

This sequence joins TRBV7-2 and TRBJ1-1, with TRBD1 identical over 10 bases. V shed 4 bases, J shed 9 bases, and the junction held 2 bases outside the gene matches. Germline values: CDR1 SGHTA, CDR2 FQGNSA. The CDR3 has 12 amino acids. The CDR3, as DNA: TGTGCCAGCAGCTCGGGACAGGGGAAAGCTTTCTTT. Translation gives CASSSGQGKAFF.

This clone showed up just a few times. V gene TRBV30 combines with J gene TRBJ1-4, with 9 nucleotides matching TRBD1. After removal of 4 bases from V and 8 bases from J, the junction contained 8 bases not matched to a gene. The V gene's germline CDR1 is GTSNPN and CDR2 SVGIG (reference sequence). The CDR3 spans 14 residues. This CDR3 reads CAWNRDRDAEKLFF. In DNA form, the CDR3 reads TGTGCCTGGAATAGGGACAGGGATGCCGAAAAACTGTTTTTT.

This chain joins TRBV19 and TRBJ2-1; no clear D gene. CDR1 and CDR2 from the germline V gene are LNHDA and SQIVND (reference sequence). The CDR3 totals 13 residues. Trimming stripped 7 bases from V and 7 bases from J, with 14 bases between. CDR3 in amino acids: CASNGNMANEQFF. The CDR3 coding sequence is TGTGCCAGTAATGGTAATATGGCTAATGAGCAGTTCTTC.

The V call is TRBV2, the J call TRBJ2-3, with TRBD2 matching 10 bases. J gave up 5 bases and V 3 bases, and 5 bases lay outside the gene matches. The length of the CDR3 is 15 residues. Germline V gene lookup returns CDR1 SNHLY and CDR2 FYNNEI. The CDR3 DNA follows: TGTGCCAGCAGTGACCTAGCGGGAGAGGTAGATACGCAGTATTTT. Translating it yields CASSDLAGEVDTQYF.

The table lists this clone with a few counts. The rearrangement links TRBV18 to TRBJ1-1; 9 bases align to TRBD1. Germline-derived CDR1 and CDR2 are KGHSH and LQKENI. V lost 5 bases to trimming and J lost 0 bases; unmatched junction nucleotides: 13. This CDR3 spans 18 amino acids. The CDR3 loop reads CASSYKQGAKGMNTEAFF. CDR3 in DNA: TGTGCCAGCTCATACAAACAGGGGGCTAAGGGAATGAACACTGAAGCTTTCTTT.

This chain links TRBV2 with TRBJ2-2, with TRBD1 matching over 7 bases. The CDR3 contains 15 residues. V was clipped by 6 bases and J by 4 bases; unmatched bases: 8. In germline, CDR1 is SNHLY, CDR2 FYNNEI. For the CDR3, the DNA is TGTGCCAGCAGACGACAGGGACGTGGCACCGGGGAGCTGTTTTTT. Translated, it gives CASRRQGRGTGELFF. Based on the CDR3 plus reference TRBV2 and TRBJ2-2, the full variable domain is EPEVTQTPSHQVTQMGQEVILRCVPISNHLYFYWYRQILGQKVEFLVSFYNNEISEKSEIFDDQFSVERPDGSNFTLKIRSTKLEDSAMYFCASRRQGRGTGELFFGEGSRLTVL.

This rearrangement joins TRBV15 to TRBJ1-3; 8 nucleotides match TRBD1. Germline CDR1 and CDR2: LNHNV and YYDKDF (reference sequence). Germline trimming cut 2 bases from V and 4 bases from J; bases unmatched to any gene: 4. The CDR3 spans 15 residues. DNA for the CDR3: TGTGCCACCAGCAGACAGGGGGCGAGGGGAAACACCATATATTTT. It translates to CATSRQGARGNTIYF.

The chain carries TRBV2 and TRBJ2-7; tentative D call: TRBD1 (7 bases). V was pared by 4 bases and J by 10 bases, with 14 bases between. This CDR3 is 12 amino acids long. CDR1 and CDR2 (germline): SNHLY, FYNNEI. The CDR3 DNA reads as TGTGCCAGCAGTGGTCCAGGGGGGCATCAGTACGTC. Protein sequence: CASSGPGGHQYV.

This clone was found a few times. The chain uses TRBV18 and TRBJ2-3; D gene uncertain. Germline V gene lookup returns CDR1 KGHSH and CDR2 LQKENI. Trimming removed 2 bases from V and 1 base from J, with 16 bases in between. This CDR3 has 17 amino acids. For the CDR3, the DNA is TGTGCCAGCTCACCATCTTGGGCACAGTCCGGCACAGATACGCAGTATTTT. Its translation is CASSPSWAQSGTDTQYF.

This chain joins TRBV13 and TRBJ1-1; TRBD1 might be the D (5 bases). The CDR3 has 13 amino acids. CDR1 and CDR2 (germline): PRHDT, FYEKMQ (reference sequence). The ends were cut back, 1 base at V and 3 bases at J, with 6 bases in the middle. CDR3 protein: CASSLVGDTEAFF. For the CDR3, the DNA is TGTGCCAGCAGCTTAGTAGGGGACACTGAAGCTTTCTTT.